This TCR beta chain was observed in a study of shared clonotypes between healthy human individuals. Execution of the assay was at deep level. TCRdb's table, derived via immunoSEQ multiplex PCR, lists solely in-frame clones and lacks some. The sample consists of 980,000 or so clones, 76% of them appearing once. Trimming took 2 bases from V and 6 from J, leaving 12 bases between them. CDR1 is SGHRS, CDR2 YFSETQ, per germline. This CDR3 region has 13 residues. The chain has TRBV5-1 and TRBJ2-7; tentative D call: TRBD2 (6 bases). The receptor comes from a man aged 18 to 29 in good health. The sequencing input was memory CD4+ T cells sorted from blood. Stated subset: CD45RA-negative fraction. For the CDR3, the DNA is TGCGCCAGCAGCTTTACAGGAGGGAGCGAGCAGTACTTC. It encodes CASSFTGGSEQYF.